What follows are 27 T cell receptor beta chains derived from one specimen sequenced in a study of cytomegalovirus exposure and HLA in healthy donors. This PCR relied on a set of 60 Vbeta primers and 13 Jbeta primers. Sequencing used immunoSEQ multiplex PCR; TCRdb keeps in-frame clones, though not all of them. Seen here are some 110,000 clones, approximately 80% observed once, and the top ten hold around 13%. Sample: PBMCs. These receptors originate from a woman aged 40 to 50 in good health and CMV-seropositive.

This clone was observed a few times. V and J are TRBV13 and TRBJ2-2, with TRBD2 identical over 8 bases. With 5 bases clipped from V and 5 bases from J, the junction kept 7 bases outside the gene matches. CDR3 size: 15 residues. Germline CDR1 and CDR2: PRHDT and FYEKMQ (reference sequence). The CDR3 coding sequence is TGTGCCAGCAGCCCCCAGCGGGAGAGGACCGGGGAGCTGTTTTTT. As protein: CASSPQRERTGELFF.

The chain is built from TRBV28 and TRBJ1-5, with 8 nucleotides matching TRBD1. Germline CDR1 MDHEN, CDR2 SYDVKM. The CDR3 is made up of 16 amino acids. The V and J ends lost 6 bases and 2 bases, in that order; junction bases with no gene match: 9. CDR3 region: CASRGEQGGGNQPQHF. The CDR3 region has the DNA TGTGCCAGCAGAGGCGAACAGGGGGGAGGCAATCAGCCCCAGCATTTT.

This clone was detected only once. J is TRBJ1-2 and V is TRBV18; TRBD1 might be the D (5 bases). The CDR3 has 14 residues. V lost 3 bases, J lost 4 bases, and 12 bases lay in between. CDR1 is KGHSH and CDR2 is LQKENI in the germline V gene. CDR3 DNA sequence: TGTGCCAGCTCACCCAAACAGGAGACCTATGGCTACACCTTC. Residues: CASSPKQETYGYTF.

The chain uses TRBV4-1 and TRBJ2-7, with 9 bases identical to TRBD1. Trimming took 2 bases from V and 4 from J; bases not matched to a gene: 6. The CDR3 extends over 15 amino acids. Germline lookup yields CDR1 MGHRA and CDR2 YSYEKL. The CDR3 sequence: CASSQPWDRAYEQYF. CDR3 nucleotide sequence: TGCGCCAGCAGCCAACCCTGGGACAGGGCGTACGAGCAGTACTTC.

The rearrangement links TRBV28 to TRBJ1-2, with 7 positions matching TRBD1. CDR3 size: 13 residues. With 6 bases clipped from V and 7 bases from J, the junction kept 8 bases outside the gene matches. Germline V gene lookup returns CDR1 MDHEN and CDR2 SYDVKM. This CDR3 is CASSSPYRGGYTF. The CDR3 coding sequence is TGTGCCAGCAGCTCCCCTTACAGGGGTGGCTACACCTTC.

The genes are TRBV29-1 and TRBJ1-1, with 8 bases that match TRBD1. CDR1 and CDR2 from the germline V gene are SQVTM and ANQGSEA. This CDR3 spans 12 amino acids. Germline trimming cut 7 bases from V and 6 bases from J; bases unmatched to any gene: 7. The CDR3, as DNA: TGCAGCGGAAAAGCGACAGGGGCTGAAGCTTTCTTT. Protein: CSGKATGAEAFF.

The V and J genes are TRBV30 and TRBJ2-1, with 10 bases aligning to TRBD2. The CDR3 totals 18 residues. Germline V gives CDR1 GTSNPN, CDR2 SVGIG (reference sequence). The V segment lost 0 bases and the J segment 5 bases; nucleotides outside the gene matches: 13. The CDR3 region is CAWSVRLLRAGGDNEQFF. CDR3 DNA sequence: TGTGCCTGGAGTGTACGGCTCTTACGAGCGGGAGGGGACAATGAGCAGTTCTTC.

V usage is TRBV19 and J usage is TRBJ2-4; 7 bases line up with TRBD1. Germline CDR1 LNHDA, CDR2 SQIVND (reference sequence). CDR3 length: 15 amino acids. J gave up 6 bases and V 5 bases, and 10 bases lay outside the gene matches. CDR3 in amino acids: CASSPGQQERNIQYF. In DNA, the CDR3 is TGTGCCAGTAGTCCGGGACAGCAGGAAAGAAACATTCAGTACTTC.

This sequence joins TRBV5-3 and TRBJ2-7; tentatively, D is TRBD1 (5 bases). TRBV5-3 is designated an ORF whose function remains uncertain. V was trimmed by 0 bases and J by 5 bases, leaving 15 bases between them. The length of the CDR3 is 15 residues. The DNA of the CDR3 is TGTGCCAGAAGCTTGGCCAGGGTCCACTGGGACGAGCAGTACTTC. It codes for CARSLARVHWDEQYF.

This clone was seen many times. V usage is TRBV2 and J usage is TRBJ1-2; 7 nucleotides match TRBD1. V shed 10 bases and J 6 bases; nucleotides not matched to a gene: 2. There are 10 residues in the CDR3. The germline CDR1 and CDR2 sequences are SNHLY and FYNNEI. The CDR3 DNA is TGTGCCATTGGACAGGATGGCTACACCTTC. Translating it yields CAIGQDGYTF.

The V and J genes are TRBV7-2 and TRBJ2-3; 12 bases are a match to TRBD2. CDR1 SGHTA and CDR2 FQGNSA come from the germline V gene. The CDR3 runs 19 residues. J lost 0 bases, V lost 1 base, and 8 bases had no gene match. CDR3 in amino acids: CASSLVPSGRGTSTDTQYF. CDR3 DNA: TGTGCCAGCAGCTTAGTACCTAGCGGGAGGGGTACTAGCACAGATACGCAGTATTTT.

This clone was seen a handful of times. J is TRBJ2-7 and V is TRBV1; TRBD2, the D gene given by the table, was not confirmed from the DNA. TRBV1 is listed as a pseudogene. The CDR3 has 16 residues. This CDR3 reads CTSSFSGCDLSYEQYF. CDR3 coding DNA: TGCACCAGCAGCTTTAGCGGGTGTGACCTCTCCTACGAGCAGTACTTC.

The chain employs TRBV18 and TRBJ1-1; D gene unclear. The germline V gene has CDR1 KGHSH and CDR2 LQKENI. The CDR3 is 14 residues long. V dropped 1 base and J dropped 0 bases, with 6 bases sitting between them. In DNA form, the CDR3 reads TGTGCCAGCTCACCACGACTTGTGAACACTGAAGCTTTCTTT. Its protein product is CASSPRLVNTEAFF.

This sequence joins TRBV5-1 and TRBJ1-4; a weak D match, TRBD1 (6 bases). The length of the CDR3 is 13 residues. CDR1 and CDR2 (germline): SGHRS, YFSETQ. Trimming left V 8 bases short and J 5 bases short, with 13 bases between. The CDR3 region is CARGGRLNEKLFF. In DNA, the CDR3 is TGCGCCAGAGGGGGACGGCTAAATGAAAAACTGTTTTTT.

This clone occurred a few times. In nucleotides, the CDR3 is TGTGCCAGCAGTGTTACTAGGTTTTCAGAGACCCAGTACTTC. It is translated as CASSVTRFSETQYF. V is TRBV28 and J is TRBJ2-5; D possibly corresponds to TRBD2 (5 bases). Looked up from germline, CDR1 is MDHEN and CDR2 is SYDVKM. Trimming took 5 bases from V and 4 from J, leaving 14 bases between them. The CDR3 is made up of 14 amino acids.

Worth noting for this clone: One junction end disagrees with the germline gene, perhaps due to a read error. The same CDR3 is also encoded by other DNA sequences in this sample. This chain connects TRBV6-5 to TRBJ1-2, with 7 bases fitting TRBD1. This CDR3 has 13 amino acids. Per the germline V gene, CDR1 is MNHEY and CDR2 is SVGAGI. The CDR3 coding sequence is TGTGCCAGCAGACCGACAGGGATCTATGGCTATACCTTC. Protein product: CASRPTGIYGYTF.

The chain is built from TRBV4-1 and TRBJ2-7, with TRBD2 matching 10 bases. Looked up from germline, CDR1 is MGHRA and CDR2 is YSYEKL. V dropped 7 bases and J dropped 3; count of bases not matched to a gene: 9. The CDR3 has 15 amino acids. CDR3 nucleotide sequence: TGCGCCAGCAAACTAAGGGAGCGGGAGGGCTACGAGCAGTACTTC. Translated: CASKLREREGYEQYF.

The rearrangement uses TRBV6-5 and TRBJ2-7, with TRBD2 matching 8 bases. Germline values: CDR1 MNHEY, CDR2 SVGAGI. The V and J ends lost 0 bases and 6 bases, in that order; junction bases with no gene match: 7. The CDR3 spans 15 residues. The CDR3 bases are TGTGCCAGCAGTTACTCGATTAGCGGGATTTCCGAGCAGTACTTC. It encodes CASSYSISGISEQYF.

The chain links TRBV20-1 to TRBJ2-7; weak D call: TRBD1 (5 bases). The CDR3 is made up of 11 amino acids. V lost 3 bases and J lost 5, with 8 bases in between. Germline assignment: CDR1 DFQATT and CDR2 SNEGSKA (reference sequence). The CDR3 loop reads CSASLQDEQYF. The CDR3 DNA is TGCAGTGCTAGTTTACAGGACGAGCAGTACTTC.

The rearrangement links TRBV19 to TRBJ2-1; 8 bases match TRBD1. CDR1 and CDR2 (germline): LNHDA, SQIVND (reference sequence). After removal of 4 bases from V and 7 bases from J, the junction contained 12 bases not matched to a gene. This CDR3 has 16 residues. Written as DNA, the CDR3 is TGTGCCAGTAGTACCCGATCTACAGGGGGTGGAAATGAGCAGTTCTTC. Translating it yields CASSTRSTGGGNEQFF.

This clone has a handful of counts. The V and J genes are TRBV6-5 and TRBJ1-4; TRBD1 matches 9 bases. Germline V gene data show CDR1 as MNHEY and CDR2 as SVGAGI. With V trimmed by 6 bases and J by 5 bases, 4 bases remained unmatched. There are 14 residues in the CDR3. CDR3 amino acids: CASRGTGPNEKLFF. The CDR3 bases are TGTGCCAGCAGGGGGACAGGGCCGAATGAAAAACTGTTTTTT.

The CDR3 nucleotides read TGCGCCAGCAGTTACTCGAGAGATACGCAGTATTTT. Protein product: CASSYSRDTQYF. V usage is TRBV10-1 and J usage is TRBJ2-3; D gene uncertain. The V end lost 5 bases, the J end lost 5 bases, and 8 bases lay between the germline ends. CDR1 and CDR2 (germline): WNHNN, SYGVQD (reference sequence). This CDR3 spans 12 amino acids.

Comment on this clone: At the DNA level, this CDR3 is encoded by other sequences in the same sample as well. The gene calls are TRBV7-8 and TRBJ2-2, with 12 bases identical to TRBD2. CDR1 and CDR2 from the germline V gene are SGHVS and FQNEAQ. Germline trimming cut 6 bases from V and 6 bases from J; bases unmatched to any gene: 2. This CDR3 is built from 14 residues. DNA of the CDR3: TGTGCCAGCAGACTAGCGGGAGGCGCCGGGGAGCTGTTTTTT. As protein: CASRLAGGAGELFF.

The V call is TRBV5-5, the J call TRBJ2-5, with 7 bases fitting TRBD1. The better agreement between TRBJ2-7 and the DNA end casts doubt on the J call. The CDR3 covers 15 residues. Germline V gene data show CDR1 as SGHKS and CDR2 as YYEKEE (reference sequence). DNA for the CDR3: TGTGCCAGCAGCTTGGCCGGACAGGCGCTCTACGAGCAGTACTTC. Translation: CASSLAGQALYEQYF.

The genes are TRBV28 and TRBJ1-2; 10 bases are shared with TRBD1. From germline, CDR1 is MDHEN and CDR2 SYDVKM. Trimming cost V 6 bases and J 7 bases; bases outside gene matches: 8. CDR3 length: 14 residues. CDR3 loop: CASSSPGQGFGYTF. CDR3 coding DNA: TGTGCCAGCAGCTCCCCGGGACAGGGGTTTGGCTACACCTTC.

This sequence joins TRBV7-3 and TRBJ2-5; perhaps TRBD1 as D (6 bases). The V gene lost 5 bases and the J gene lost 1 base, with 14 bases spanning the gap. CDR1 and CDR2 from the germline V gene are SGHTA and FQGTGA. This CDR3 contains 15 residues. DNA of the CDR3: TGTGCCAGCAGCCTTTCGGGACAAATCCAAGAGACCCAGTACTTC. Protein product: CASSLSGQIQETQYF.

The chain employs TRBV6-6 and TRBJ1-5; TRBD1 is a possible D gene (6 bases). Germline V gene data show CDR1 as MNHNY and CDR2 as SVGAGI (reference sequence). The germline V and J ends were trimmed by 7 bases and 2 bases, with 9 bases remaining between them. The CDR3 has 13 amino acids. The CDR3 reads CASKGERNQPQHF. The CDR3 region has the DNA TGTGCCAGCAAGGGGGAGCGCAATCAGCCCCAGCATTTT.